The T cell receptor beta chain under discussion was sequenced for a study of cytomegalovirus exposure and HLA in healthy donors. The CDR3 loop spans 16 amino acids. With 4 bases removed from V and 7 bases from J, the gap between germline ends came to 19 bases. CDR1 and CDR2 (germline): LNHDA, SQIVND (reference sequence). The table came from immunoSEQ multiplex PCR; TCRdb's copy has only in-frame clones and leaves some out. The table lists approximately 240,000 clones, under 95% of them singletons. The clonotype originates from a woman in her late teens or twenties in good health and CMV-seronegative. This chain uses TRBV19 with TRBJ1-4; D not resolved. Sample: PBMCs. In DNA, the CDR3 is TGTGCCAGTAGTAAAATGGACCGGGGTCGGTTTGAAAAACTGTTTTTT. It encodes CASSKMDRGRFEKLFF.